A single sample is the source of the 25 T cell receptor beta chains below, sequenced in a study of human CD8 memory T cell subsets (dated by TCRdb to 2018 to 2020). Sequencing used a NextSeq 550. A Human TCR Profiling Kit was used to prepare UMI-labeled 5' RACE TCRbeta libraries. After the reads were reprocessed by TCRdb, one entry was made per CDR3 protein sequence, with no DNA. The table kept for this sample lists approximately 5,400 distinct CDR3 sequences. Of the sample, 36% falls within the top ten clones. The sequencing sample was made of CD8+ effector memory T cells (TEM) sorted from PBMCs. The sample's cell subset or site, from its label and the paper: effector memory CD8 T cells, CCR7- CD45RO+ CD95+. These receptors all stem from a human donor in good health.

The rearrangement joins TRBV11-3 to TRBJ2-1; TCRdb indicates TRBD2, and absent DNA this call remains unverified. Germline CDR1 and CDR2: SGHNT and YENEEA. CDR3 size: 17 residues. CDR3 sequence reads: CASRKYLAGGSYNEQFF.

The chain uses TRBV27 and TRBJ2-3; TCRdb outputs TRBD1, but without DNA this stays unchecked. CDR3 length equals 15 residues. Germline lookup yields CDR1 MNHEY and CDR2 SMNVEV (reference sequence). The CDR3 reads CASSSDRVSSDTQYF.

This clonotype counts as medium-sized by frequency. The CDR3 loop reads CASRGQDYEQYF. The chain joins TRBV27 to TRBJ2-7; TCRdb's D call of TRBD1 is untestable without DNA. Germline CDR1 and CDR2: MNHEY and SMNVEV (reference sequence). The CDR3 has 12 residues.

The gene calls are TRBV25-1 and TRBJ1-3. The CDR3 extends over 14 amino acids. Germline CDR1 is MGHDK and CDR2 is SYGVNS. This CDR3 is CASSEPQQLNTIYF.

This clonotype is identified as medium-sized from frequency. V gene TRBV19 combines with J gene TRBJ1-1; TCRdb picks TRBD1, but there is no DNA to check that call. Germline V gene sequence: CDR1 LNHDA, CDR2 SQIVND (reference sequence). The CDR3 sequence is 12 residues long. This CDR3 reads CASLTGNTEAFF.

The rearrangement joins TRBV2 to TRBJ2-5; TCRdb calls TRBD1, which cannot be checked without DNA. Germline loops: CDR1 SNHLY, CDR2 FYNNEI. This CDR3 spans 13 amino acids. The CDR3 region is CASTGQNWETQYF.

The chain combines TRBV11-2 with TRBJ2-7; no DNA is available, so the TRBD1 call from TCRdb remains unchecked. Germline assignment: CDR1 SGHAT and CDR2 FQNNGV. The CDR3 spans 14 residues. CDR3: CASSLDSNDYEQYF.

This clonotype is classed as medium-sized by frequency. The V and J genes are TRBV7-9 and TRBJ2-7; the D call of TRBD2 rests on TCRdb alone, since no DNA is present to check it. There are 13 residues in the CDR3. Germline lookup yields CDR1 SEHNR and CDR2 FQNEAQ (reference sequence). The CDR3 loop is CASSKGLTYEQYF.

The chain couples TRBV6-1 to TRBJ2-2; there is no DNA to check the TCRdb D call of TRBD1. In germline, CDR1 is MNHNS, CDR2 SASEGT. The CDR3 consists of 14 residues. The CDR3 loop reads CAGAARADTGELFF.

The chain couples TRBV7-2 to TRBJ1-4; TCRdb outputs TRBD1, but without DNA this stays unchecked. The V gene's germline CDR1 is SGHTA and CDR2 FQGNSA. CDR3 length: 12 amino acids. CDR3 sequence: CASSGTQEKLFF. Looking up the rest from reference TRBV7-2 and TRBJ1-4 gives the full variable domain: GAGVSQSPSNKVTEKGKDVELRCDPISGHTALYWYRQSLGQGLEFLIYFQGNSAPDKSGLPSDRFSAERTGGSVSTLTIQRTQQEDSAVYLCASSGTQEKLFFGSGTQLSVL.

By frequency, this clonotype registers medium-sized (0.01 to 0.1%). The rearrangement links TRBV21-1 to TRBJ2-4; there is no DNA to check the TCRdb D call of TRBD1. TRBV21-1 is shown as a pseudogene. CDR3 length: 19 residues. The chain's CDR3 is CASSKVEDSTSITKNIQYF.

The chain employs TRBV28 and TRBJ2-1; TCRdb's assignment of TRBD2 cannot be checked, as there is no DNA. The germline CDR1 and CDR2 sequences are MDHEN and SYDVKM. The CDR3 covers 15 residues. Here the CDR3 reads CASSLQAGGYNEQFF.

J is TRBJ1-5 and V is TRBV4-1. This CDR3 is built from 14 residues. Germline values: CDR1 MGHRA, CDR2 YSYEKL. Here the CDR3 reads CASQDIGGAQPQHF.

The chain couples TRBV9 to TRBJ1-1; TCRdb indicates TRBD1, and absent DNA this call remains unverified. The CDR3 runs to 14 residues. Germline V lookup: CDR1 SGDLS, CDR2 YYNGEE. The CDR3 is CASSQGQENTEAFF.

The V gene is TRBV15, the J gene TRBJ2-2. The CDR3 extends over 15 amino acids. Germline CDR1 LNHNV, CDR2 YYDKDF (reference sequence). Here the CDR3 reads CATREAGLNTGELFF.

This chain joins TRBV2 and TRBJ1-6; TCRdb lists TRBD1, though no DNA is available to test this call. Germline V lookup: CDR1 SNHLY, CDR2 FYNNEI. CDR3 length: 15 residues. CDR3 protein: CASSFDRLPFSPLHF.

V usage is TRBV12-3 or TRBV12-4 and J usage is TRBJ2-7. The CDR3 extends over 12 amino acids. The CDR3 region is CASSLLGIEQYF.

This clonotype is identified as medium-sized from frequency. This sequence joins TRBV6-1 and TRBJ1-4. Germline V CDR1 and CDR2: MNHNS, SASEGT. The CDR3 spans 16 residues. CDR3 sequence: CASSDASGRGNEKLFF.

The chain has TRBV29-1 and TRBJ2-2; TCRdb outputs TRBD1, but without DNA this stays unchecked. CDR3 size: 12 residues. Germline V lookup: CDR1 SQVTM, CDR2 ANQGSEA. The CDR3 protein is CSVKTGGRELFF.

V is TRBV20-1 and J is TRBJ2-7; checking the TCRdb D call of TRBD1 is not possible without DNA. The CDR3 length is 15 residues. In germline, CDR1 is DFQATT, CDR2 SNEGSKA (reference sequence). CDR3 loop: CSAKDPPGQTYEQYF.

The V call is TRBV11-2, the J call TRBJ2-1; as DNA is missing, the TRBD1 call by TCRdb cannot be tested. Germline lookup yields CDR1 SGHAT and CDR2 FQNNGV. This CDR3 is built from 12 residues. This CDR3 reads CASSRTGSEQFF. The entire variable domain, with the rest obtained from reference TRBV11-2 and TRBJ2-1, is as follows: EAGVAQSPRYKIIEKRQSVAFWCNPISGHATLYWYQQILGQGPKLLIQFQNNGVVDDSQLPKDRFSAERLKGVDSTLKIQPAKLEDSAVYLCASSRTGSEQFFGPGTRLTVL.

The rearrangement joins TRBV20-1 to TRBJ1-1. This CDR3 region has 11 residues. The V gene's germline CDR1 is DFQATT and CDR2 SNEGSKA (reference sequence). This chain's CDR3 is CSAGLNTEAFF.

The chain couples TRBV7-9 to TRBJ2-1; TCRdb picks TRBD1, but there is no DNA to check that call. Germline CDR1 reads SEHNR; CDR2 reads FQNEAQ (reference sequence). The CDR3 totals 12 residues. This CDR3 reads CASDVQGNEQFF.

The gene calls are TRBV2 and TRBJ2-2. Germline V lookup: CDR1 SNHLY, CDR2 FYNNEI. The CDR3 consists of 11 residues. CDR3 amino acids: CASSDTGELFF.

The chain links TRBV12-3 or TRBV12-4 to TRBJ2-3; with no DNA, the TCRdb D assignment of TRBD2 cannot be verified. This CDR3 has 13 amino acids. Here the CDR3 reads CASGAGVTDTQYF.